The 19 T cell receptor beta chains below come from one sample, sequenced in a study of T cells expressing NK-cell markers. TCRdb re-called the 5' RACE reads and shows each CDR3 protein once, DNA omitted. The sample holds approximately 170,000 distinct CDR3 sequences. Sequencing was done on a sample of blood T cells: a sorted CD56 or NKG2C T cell subset, CD4+ or CD8+ T cells, or bulk PBMC T cells (not recorded which). All receptors come from a man aged 18 to 69 in good health.

The chain employs TRBV4-1 and TRBJ1-5; as DNA is missing, the TRBD1 call by TCRdb cannot be tested. This CDR3 contains 14 residues. CDR1 MGHRA and CDR2 YSYEKL come from the germline V gene. CDR3: CASSHDRGVQPQHF.

The rearrangement links TRBV12-3 or TRBV12-4 to TRBJ2-5; the TRBD1 assignment by TCRdb is unverifiable without DNA. The CDR3 is 15 amino acids. The CDR3 protein is CASSVLTGGIETQYF.

CDR3 protein: CASSPPGLANEQFF. The V call is TRBV4-2, the J call TRBJ2-1; absent DNA, TCRdb's TRBD2 call cannot be checked. The CDR3 contains 14 residues. Germline CDR1 and CDR2: LGHNA and YNFKEQ.

The chain employs TRBV6-2 or TRBV6-3 and TRBJ1-2; lacking DNA, the TRBD1 call made by TCRdb goes unchecked. From germline, CDR1 is MNHEY and CDR2 SVGEGT. The CDR3 has 14 amino acids. This CDR3 reads CASSPGTTNYGYTF.

V usage is TRBV29-1 and J usage is TRBJ2-1; TCRdb designates TRBD1, a call that cannot be tested without DNA. CDR3 size: 13 residues. Germline V gene lookup returns CDR1 SQVTM and CDR2 ANQGSEA. CDR3 sequence reads: CSVEDRVGNEQFF.

V usage is TRBV6-5 and J usage is TRBJ2-2; TCRdb proposes TRBD2, but this gene call is untestable without DNA. CDR1 is MNHEY and CDR2 is SVGAGI in the germline V gene. CDR3 length equals 14 residues. This CDR3 reads CASSYSPSAGELFF.

The CDR3 region is CASSLAEWRVGGYTF. V is TRBV5-4 and J is TRBJ1-2. In germline, CDR1 is SGHNT, CDR2 YYREEE (reference sequence). The CDR3 has 15 residues.

The genes are TRBV19 and TRBJ1-1; with no DNA, the TCRdb D assignment of TRBD1 cannot be verified. This CDR3 spans 14 amino acids. Germline loops: CDR1 LNHDA, CDR2 SQIVND (reference sequence). The CDR3 reads CASSTGTGRTEAFF. Based on the CDR3 plus reference TRBV19 and TRBJ1-1, the full variable domain is DGGITQSPKYLFRKEGQNVTLSCEQNLNHDAMYWYRQDPGQGLRLIYYSQIVNDFQKGDIAEGYSVSREKKESFPLTVTSAQKNPTAFYLCASSTGTGRTEAFFGQGTRLTVV.

This CDR3 is CASSGENSYEQYF. V usage is TRBV5-1 and J usage is TRBJ2-7. The CDR3 sequence is 13 residues long. Germline V lookup: CDR1 SGHRS, CDR2 YFSETQ.

The chain combines TRBV11-2 with TRBJ2-3. Germline V gives CDR1 SGHAT, CDR2 FQNNGV. The CDR3 covers 15 residues. CDR3: CASSFWREHTDTQYF.

The genes are TRBV13 and TRBJ2-7; no DNA is available, so the TRBD1 call from TCRdb remains unchecked. This CDR3 has 14 amino acids. Looked up from germline, CDR1 is PRHDT and CDR2 is FYEKMQ (reference sequence). CDR3 sequence: CASSLPGHIYEQYF. The whole variable domain, remainder taken from reference TRBV13 and TRBJ2-7, is AAGVIQSPRHLIKEKRETATLKCYPIPRHDTVYWYQQGPGQDPQFLISFYEKMQSDKGSIPDRFSAQQFSDYHSELNMSSLELGDSALYFCASSLPGHIYEQYFGPGTRLTVT.

The chain links TRBV28 to TRBJ2-2; with no DNA, the TCRdb D assignment of TRBD2 cannot be verified. This CDR3 has 15 amino acids. The germline V gene has CDR1 MDHEN and CDR2 SYDVKM. CDR3 loop: CASRRYPGLLGELFF.

The chain carries TRBV6-1 and TRBJ2-1; there is no DNA to check the TCRdb D call of TRBD1. The CDR3 loop spans 15 amino acids. Per the germline V gene, CDR1 is MNHNS and CDR2 is SASEGT. The CDR3 reads CASSERGTPGHEQFF.

The genes are TRBV7-9 and TRBJ2-3; absent DNA, TCRdb's TRBD2 call cannot be checked. The CDR3 has 17 amino acids. Looked up from germline, CDR1 is SEHNR and CDR2 is FQNEAQ (reference sequence). CDR3 amino acids: CASSRLGGGERTDTQYF.

The rearrangement uses TRBV7-9 and TRBJ2-7; TCRdb returns TRBD1, unconfirmable since there is no DNA. CDR1 and CDR2 from the germline V gene are SEHNR and FQNEAQ (reference sequence). The CDR3 spans 14 residues. This chain's CDR3 is CASSQDRVLYEQYF.

The rearrangement links TRBV12-3 or TRBV12-4 to TRBJ2-2; TCRdb returns TRBD1, unconfirmable since there is no DNA. CDR3 size: 19 residues. CDR3 protein: CASSLSKTGPGGRTGELFF.

The rearrangement links TRBV27 to TRBJ1-6. The CDR3 is made up of 15 amino acids. Germline CDR1 reads MNHEY; CDR2 reads SMNVEV (reference sequence). CDR3 residues: CASSLLREYYSPLHF.

This rearrangement joins TRBV11-2 to TRBJ2-7; the D gene TCRdb calls, TRBD1, cannot be checked with no DNA. Germline assignment: CDR1 SGHAT and CDR2 FQNNGV. The CDR3 totals 15 residues. The CDR3 sequence: CASSLGLGQTYEQYF.

The rearrangement links TRBV19 to TRBJ2-2. The CDR3 length is 14 residues. The germline V gene encodes CDR1 LNHDA and CDR2 SQIVND (reference sequence). The CDR3 spells CASSIRTQTGELFF.